A single sample is the source of the 6 T cell receptor beta chains below, sequenced in a study of CD8+CD57+ T cells in acquired aplastic anemia. The template for TCR beta VDJ and CDR3 sequence profiling was genomic DNA. TCRdb fed the reads into MiXCR, producing one record per CDR3 protein. The sample lists under 200,000 distinct CDR3 sequences, roughly half seen once, with 1.8% in the top ten. An expansion of CD8+CD57+ cells by flow cytometry had been shown in patients chosen for sequencing. The sequenced sample was sorted CD4+, CD8+, or CD8+CD57+ T cells (not recorded which) from PBMCs. The receptors shown here come from a human donor with aplastic anemia.

This clonotype showed up just a few times. A much larger clone differs by one base, so this may be a read error. The rearrangement uses TRBV20-1 and TRBJ2-1, with D hard to call. The germline CDR1 and CDR2 sequences are DFQATT and SNEGSKA (reference sequence). This CDR3 spans 10 amino acids. The CDR3 is CSANYNERFF. The CDR3 DNA is TGCAGTGCTAACTACAATGAGCGGTTCTTC.

This clonotype was seen a handful of times. The chain employs TRBV3-1 and TRBJ2-2; no clear D gene. Germline V CDR1 and CDR2: LGHDT, YNNKEL (reference sequence). The length of the CDR3 is 15 residues. Deletions cut 4 bases from V and 3 bases from J, with 12 bases between. The CDR3 region is CASSPPAMDTGELFF. The CDR3 region has the DNA TGTGCCAGCAGCCCCCCGGCTATGGACACCGGGGAGCTGTTTTTT.

This clonotype occurred a few times. A read error is possible here, since a much larger clone lies one base away. The rearrangement uses TRBV9 and TRBJ2-5, with 8 bases identical to TRBD2. This CDR3 is 15 amino acids long. V lost 4 bases to trimming and J lost 5 bases; unmatched junction nucleotides: 10. Germline assignment: CDR1 SGDLS and CDR2 YYNGEE. CDR3 sequence reads: CASSPRTSRWETQYF. DNA of the CDR3: TGTGCCAGCAGCCCTAGGACTAGCCGCTGGGAGACCCAGTACTTC.

This clonotype has at least ten counts. This chain links TRBV5-1 with TRBJ2-1; no clear D gene. Between the trimmed V and J ends, which lost 0 bases and 6 bases, there was a span of 13 bases. CDR3 size: 15 residues. CDR1 is SGHRS and CDR2 is YFSETQ in the germline V gene. The CDR3 DNA follows: TGCGCCAGCAGCTTGGCTTCTACCAGCGCCAATGAGCAGTTCTTC. It translates to CASSLASTSANEQFF.

In this sample, this clonotype turned up many times. The genes are TRBV5-1 and TRBJ2-3, with 7 nucleotides matching TRBD2. The CDR3 loop spans 15 amino acids. Germline values: CDR1 SGHRS, CDR2 YFSETQ. After removal of 2 bases from V and 4 bases from J, the junction contained 7 bases not matched to a gene. This chain's CDR3 is CASSFGGSNSDTQYF. CDR3 nucleotide sequence: TGCGCCAGCAGCTTTGGCGGGAGTAACTCAGATACGCAGTATTTT.

As concerns this clonotype: It may be a read error: a sequence one base away is much more abundant. The chain has TRBV6-1 and TRBJ2-1; D is ambiguous. Trimming took 4 bases from V and 6 from J, leaving 13 bases between them. The CDR3 runs to 14 residues. Germline CDR1 is MNHNS and CDR2 is SASEGT. This CDR3 reads CASSVIAPCNEQFF. The CDR3 nucleotides read TGTGCCAGCAGTGTCATCGCCCCGTGCAATGAGCAGTTCTTC.